A single sample gave rise to the 19 T cell receptor beta chains below, sequenced in a study of radiation and T cells in renal cell carcinoma. Time point noted: blood 4 weeks post-SBRT, at nephrectomy. Treatment of the sample: 15 Gy SBRT to primary tumor, nephrectomy 4 weeks later. TCRdb's table, derived via immunoSEQ multiplex PCR, lists solely in-frame clones and lacks some. The repertoire has 75,000 to 90,000 clones, around 89% of them found once; the top ten carry about 6%. Sequences were derived from blood, sampled from a patient whose treatment included radiotherapy and nephrectomy. The receptors originated from a woman in her 70s with renal cell carcinoma.

This chain uses TRBV5-1 with TRBJ2-4; the D gene is possibly TRBD1 (5 bases). V was cut by 6 bases and J by 5 bases, with 6 bases left in between. CDR1 is SGHRS and CDR2 is YFSETQ in the germline V gene. The CDR3 length is 11 residues. The CDR3 sequence: CASKGENIQYF. The CDR3 DNA sequence: TGCGCCAGCAAAGGGGAAAACATTCAGTACTTC.

This sequence joins TRBV7-8 and TRBJ1-2; TRBD1 might be the D (5 bases). The V and J ends lost 0 bases and 0 bases respectively, with 14 bases between them. Looked up from germline, CDR1 is SGHVS and CDR2 is FQNEAQ. This CDR3 contains 17 residues. CDR3 sequence (DNA): TGTGCCAGCAGCTTAGCTATATCAGGGACGACTAACTATGGCTACACCTTC. As protein: CASSLAISGTTNYGYTF.

The chain carries TRBV5-6 and TRBJ2-7, with a tentative D call TRBD1 (7 bases). The CDR3 is made up of 13 amino acids. V gave up 5 bases and J gave up 6 bases, with 15 bases separating them. CDR1 and CDR2 from the germline V gene are SGHDT and YYEEEE. CDR3 bases: TGTGCCAGCAGTCGGACAGGTAGCGGCGAGCAGTACTTC. Translation gives CASSRTGSGEQYF. The whole variable domain, filled in from reference TRBV5-6 and TRBJ2-7, reads DAGVTQSPTHLIKTRGQQVTLRCSPKSGHDTVSWYQQALGQGPQFIFQYYEEEERQRGNFPDRFSGHQFPNYSSELNVNALLLGDSALYLCASSRTGSGEQYFGPGTRLTVT.

In its sample, this clone was seen once. The chain carries TRBV19 and TRBJ2-3; tentatively, D is TRBD1 (6 bases). Germline V lookup: CDR1 LNHDA, CDR2 SQIVND (reference sequence). With 3 bases removed from V and 5 bases from J, the gap between germline ends came to 15 bases. This CDR3 comprises 15 residues. CDR3 nucleotides: TGTGCCAGTAGTATTTCAGGGGCTGATGGAGATACGCAGTATTTT. Its protein is CASSISGADGDTQYF.

The chain employs TRBV18 and TRBJ1-6, with 7 bases fitting TRBD1. Trimming cost V 6 bases and J 5 bases; bases outside gene matches: 10. Germline loops: CDR1 KGHSH, CDR2 LQKENI. The CDR3 is made up of 16 amino acids. The CDR3 reads CASSPDAGTDNSPLHF. In DNA, the CDR3 is TGTGCCAGCTCCCCCGACGCCGGGACAGATAATTCACCCCTCCACTTT.

The table lists this clone with a count of one. This chain connects TRBV11-2 to TRBJ2-5; 8 bases map to TRBD2. The CDR3 length is 15 residues. Germline V gene sequence: CDR1 SGHAT, CDR2 FQNNGV. The junction had 4 bases not matched to a gene; V was cut back by 3 bases and J by 1 base. CDR3 nucleotide sequence: TGTGCCAGCAGCTTCCCTAGCGGGCCCCAAGAGACCCAGTACTTC. Its translation is CASSFPSGPQETQYF.

Regarding this clone: This same CDR3 is encoded by further DNA sequences in the sample. The gene calls are TRBV5-1 and TRBJ2-7; 7 bases align to TRBD1. The CDR3 consists of 14 residues. Losses at the gene ends were 0 bases for V and 3 bases for J; bases not matched to a gene: 3. The V gene's germline CDR1 is SGHRS and CDR2 YFSETQ. CDR3 in amino acids: CASSLAPGGYEQYF. CDR3 coding DNA: TGCGCCAGCAGCTTGGCCCCAGGGGGCTACGAGCAGTACTTC.

The chain joins TRBV2 to TRBJ1-6; D might be TRBD1 (5 bases). V was trimmed by 2 bases and J by 10 bases, leaving 18 bases between them. In germline, CDR1 is SNHLY, CDR2 FYNNEI. CDR3 size: 16 residues. The CDR3 nucleotides read TGTGCCAGCAGTGAACCCCGGGGGAGGAGAGACTCACCCCTCCACTTT. The encoded protein is CASSEPRGRRDSPLHF.

The table lists this clone with a few counts. The rearrangement uses TRBV7-2 and TRBJ1-1, with no clear D. The V and J ends lost 0 bases and 2 bases respectively, with 7 bases between them. This CDR3 comprises 14 residues. Germline CDR1 and CDR2: SGHTA and FQGNSA. CDR3 sequence (DNA): TGTGCCAGCAGCTTAGCATCCGGTAACACTGAAGCTTTCTTT. Amino acids: CASSLASGNTEAFF.

This chain connects TRBV19 to TRBJ1-4; weak D call: TRBD1 (5 bases). The CDR3 contains 14 residues. V was trimmed by 3 bases and J by 7 bases, leaving 12 bases between them. Germline V gives CDR1 LNHDA, CDR2 SQIVND (reference sequence). The CDR3 nucleotides are TGTGCCAGTAGTATTTTGGGGGGAGCTGAAAAACTGTTTTTT. Translating gives CASSILGGAEKLFF.

Notes on this clone: The identical CDR3 is also encoded by other nucleotide sequences in the sample. The chain's CDR3 is CSVGTGGNQPQHF. As DNA, the CDR3 is TGCAGCGTGGGGACAGGGGGGAATCAGCCCCAGCATTTT. The rearrangement joins TRBV29-1 to TRBJ1-5; 11 positions agree with TRBD1. The V gene end was trimmed by 6 bases and the J gene end by 4 bases; junction bases not matched to a gene: 2. The CDR3 is 13 amino acids. The V gene's germline CDR1 is SQVTM and CDR2 ANQGSEA.

This clone was counted a single time. The rearrangement uses TRBV7-2 and TRBJ2-2; 8 bases map to TRBD2. CDR3 length: 13 amino acids. Germline CDR1 SGHTA, CDR2 FQGNSA. V gave up 5 bases and J gave up 6 bases; unmatched junction bases: 2. This CDR3 is CASSPGLAGELFF. The CDR3 DNA sequence: TGTGCCAGCAGCCCGGGACTAGCCGGGGAGCTGTTTTTT. The whole variable domain, remainder taken from reference TRBV7-2 and TRBJ2-2, is GAGVSQSPSNKVTEKGKDVELRCDPISGHTALYWYRQSLGQGLEFLIYFQGNSAPDKSGLPSDRFSAERTGGSVSTLTIQRTQQEDSAVYLCASSPGLAGELFFGEGSRLTVL.

The V call is TRBV10-3, the J call TRBJ1-1; maybe TRBD1 (5 bases). The CDR3 covers 16 residues. Trimming took 3 bases from V and 5 from J, leaving 19 bases between them. Germline V gene sequence: CDR1 ENHRY, CDR2 SYGVKD. The CDR3 nucleotides are TGTGCCATCAGTGAAGAAGGGGCCGGTGGGGTAACTGAAGCTTTCTTT. This codes for CAISEEGAGGVTEAFF.

The chain couples TRBV11-1 to TRBJ2-5; D uncertain. CDR1 and CDR2 (germline): SGHAT, FQDESV (reference sequence). The V gene lost 3 bases and the J gene lost 0 bases, with 11 bases spanning the gap. The CDR3 loop spans 15 amino acids. The CDR3 DNA follows: TGTGCCAGCAGCTTGAGTTCAGCGTACCAAGAGACCCAGTACTTC. This encodes CASSLSSAYQETQYF.

CDR3 bases: TGTGCCAGTAGTACTATCGGGGGGGGTTACACTGAAGCTTTCTTT. This encodes CASSTIGGGYTEAFF. This chain joins TRBV19 and TRBJ1-1; tentative D call: TRBD1 (5 bases). The V end was cut by 4 bases, the J end by 3 bases, with 15 bases between. This CDR3 is built from 15 residues. Germline V CDR1 and CDR2: LNHDA, SQIVND (reference sequence).

The chain is built from TRBV27 and TRBJ1-1; D unclear. The CDR3 runs 13 residues. Deletions cut 6 bases from V and 3 bases from J, with 11 bases between. Germline CDR1 is MNHEY and CDR2 is SMNVEV (reference sequence). CDR3: CASRLDLYTEAFF. CDR3 coding DNA: TGTGCCAGCAGACTAGACCTTTACACTGAAGCTTTCTTT.

The chain uses TRBV5-1 and TRBJ1-2, with D possibly matching TRBD1 (6 bases). CDR1 SGHRS and CDR2 YFSETQ come from the germline V gene. The germline V and J ends were trimmed by 1 base and 3 bases, with 19 bases remaining between them. The CDR3 has 17 residues. CDR3 protein: CASSLNPGAAFDYGYTF. The CDR3, as DNA: TGCGCCAGCAGCTTGAATCCAGGGGCCGCTTTTGACTATGGCTACACCTTC.

The chain is built from TRBV19 and TRBJ1-1; the D is unclear. V was shortened by 5 bases and J by 0 bases, with 16 bases between the two germline ends. The CDR3 has 16 amino acids. CDR1 and CDR2 from the germline V gene are LNHDA and SQIVND (reference sequence). The CDR3, as DNA: TGTGCCAGTAGTCCCCGGAGGCAGCTCATGAACACTGAAGCTTTCTTT. This translates into CASSPRRQLMNTEAFF. Together with reference TRBV19 and TRBJ1-1, the CDR3 gives the full variable domain: DGGITQSPKYLFRKEGQNVTLSCEQNLNHDAMYWYRQDPGQGLRLIYYSQIVNDFQKGDIAEGYSVSREKKESFPLTVTSAQKNPTAFYLCASSPRRQLMNTEAFFGQGTRLTVV.

The chain recombines TRBV11-3 with TRBJ2-2, with D possibly matching TRBD1 (6 bases). CDR3 length equals 14 residues. V lost 2 bases and J lost 6, with 10 bases in between. Germline CDR1 SGHNT, CDR2 YENEEA. The CDR3 nucleotides read TGTGCCAGCAGCTTATTACAGGGAGCCGGGGAGCTGTTTTTT. This translates into CASSLLQGAGELFF.